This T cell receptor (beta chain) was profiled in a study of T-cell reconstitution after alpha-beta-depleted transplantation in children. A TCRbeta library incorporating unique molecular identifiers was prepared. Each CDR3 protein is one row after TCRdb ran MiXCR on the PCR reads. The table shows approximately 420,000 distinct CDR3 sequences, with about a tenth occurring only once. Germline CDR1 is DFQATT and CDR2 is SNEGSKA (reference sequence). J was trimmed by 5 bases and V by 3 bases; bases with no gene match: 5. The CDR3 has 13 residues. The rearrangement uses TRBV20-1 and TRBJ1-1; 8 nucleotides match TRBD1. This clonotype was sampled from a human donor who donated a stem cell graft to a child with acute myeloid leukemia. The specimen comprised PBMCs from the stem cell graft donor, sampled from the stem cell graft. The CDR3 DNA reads TGCAGTGCTAGCGCAGGGGGCCGTACTGAAGCTTTCTTT. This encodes CSASAGGRTEAFF.